The clone carrying this T cell receptor beta chain has at least ten counts. Its matching antigen is unknown. The entry originates in a study of blood T cells in healthy people across ages. General study results and limits: A roughly linear age-dependent decrease characterized TCR beta diversity per million T cells.

It was with a sample-barcoded 5' primer and a J-beta primer mix that a second PCR of about 6 to 12 cycles was run. TCRdb passed the 5' RACE reads through MiXCR, listing each CDR3 protein once. The sample shows around 1,600,000 distinct CDR3 sequences, 35% to 45% of them seen only once. Caucasian individuals from Russia who were healthy and aged 6 to 90 acted as donors. CDR3 length: 12 amino acids. Trimming removed 3 bases at V and 3 bases at J, with 4 bases between. Per the germline V gene, CDR1 is LGHNA and CDR2 is YSLEER. The source material was blood. The TCR sequence derives from a young woman in good health. V usage is TRBV4-3 and J usage is TRBJ2-3; D ambiguous. The DNA of the CDR3 is TGCGCCAGCAGCCATTTAACAGATACGCAGTATTTT. It encodes CASSHLTDTQYF.